These 30 T cell receptor beta chains came from one sample sequenced in a study of T cell responses to AZD1222 COVID-19 vaccine. The method was immunoSEQ multiplex PCR; TCRdb's version includes in-frame clones alone and lacks a portion of them. The sample shows about 94,000 clones, approximately 81% of them seen only once. Sequencing used peripheral blood, obtained 28 days after the second AZD1222 dose. Source of these receptors: an adult who received the AZD1222 COVID-19 vaccine.

This clone showed up just a few times. The chain couples TRBV4-2 to TRBJ2-7, with D possibly matching TRBD2 (6 bases). Germline assignment: CDR1 LGHNA and CDR2 YNFKEQ. V gave up 3 bases and J gave up 2 bases, with 14 bases separating them. This CDR3 contains 15 residues. In DNA, the CDR3 is TGTGCCAGCAGCCAGCCGGGATGGAGGGCCTACGAGCAGTACTTC. Protein sequence: CASSQPGWRAYEQYF.

The chain links TRBV5-1 to TRBJ2-7; the match to TRBD2 covers 9 bases. This CDR3 region has 12 residues. Germline V gene data show CDR1 as SGHRS and CDR2 as YFSETQ. The V segment lost 5 bases and the J segment 5 bases; nucleotides outside the gene matches: 2. The CDR3 here is CASRREGHEQYF. CDR3 nucleotide sequence: TGCGCCAGCAGGCGGGAGGGCCACGAGCAGTACTTC.

This chain links TRBV5-1 with TRBJ2-1; tentatively, D is TRBD1 (6 bases). This CDR3 has 17 amino acids. Trimming shortened V by 4 bases and J by 0 bases, and 17 bases separated the two germline ends. Germline CDR1 SGHRS, CDR2 YFSETQ. The CDR3 region is CASSPLWGRASYNEQFF. The CDR3 nucleotides are TGCGCCAGCAGCCCCCTCTGGGGGCGGGCCTCCTACAATGAGCAGTTCTTC.

This clone was recorded only once. The V and J genes are TRBV5-4 and TRBJ2-7, with D hard to call. The CDR3 runs to 15 residues. Looked up from germline, CDR1 is SGHNT and CDR2 is YYREEE (reference sequence). Trimming pared 4 bases from V and 2 bases from J, leaving 16 bases between. The CDR3 spells CASSLPRTPTYEQYF. CDR3 in DNA: TGTGCCAGCAGCCTGCCCCGCACCCCCACCTACGAGCAGTACTTC.

This chain uses TRBV11-2 with TRBJ2-2; D remains unclear. Germline loops: CDR1 SGHAT, CDR2 FQNNGV. V shed 1 base and J shed 6 bases, with 3 bases lying between them. The CDR3 length is 12 residues. The CDR3 spells CASSLGAGELFF. DNA for the CDR3: TGTGCCAGCAGCTTAGGGGCCGGGGAGCTGTTTTTT.

The J gene is TRBJ2-7, the V gene TRBV27, with D perhaps matching TRBD2 (5 bases). Trimming removed 4 bases from V and 3 bases from J, with 10 bases in between. Germline-derived CDR1 and CDR2 are MNHEY and SMNVEV (reference sequence). CDR3 size: 13 residues. CDR3 sequence (DNA): TGTGCCAGCAGTTCGGCCGGGAACTACGAGCAGTACTTC. This translates into CASSSAGNYEQYF.

The chain links TRBV2 to TRBJ1-1; 8 bases match TRBD1. V gave up 6 bases and J gave up 6 bases; unmatched junction bases: 6. Per the germline V gene, CDR1 is SNHLY and CDR2 is FYNNEI. There are 13 residues in the CDR3. The CDR3 nucleotides read TGTGCCAGCAGCACGGACAGGGACGCTGAAGCTTTCTTT. Protein: CASSTDRDAEAFF.

This chain links TRBV7-6 with TRBJ2-7, with a tentative D call TRBD2 (6 bases). The CDR3 has 15 amino acids. V lost 5 bases to trimming and J lost 1 base, with 15 bases between them. Germline CDR1 SGHVS, CDR2 FNYEAQ. This CDR3 reads CASSLRASASYEQYF. DNA for the CDR3: TGTGCCAGCAGCCTCCGGGCTAGCGCGTCCTACGAGCAGTACTTC.

The chain has TRBV7-9 and TRBJ2-1; 9 bases map to TRBD2. CDR3 size: 14 residues. CDR1 SEHNR and CDR2 FQNEAQ come from the germline V gene (reference sequence). V lost 0 bases, J lost 10 bases, and 4 bases stayed unmatched. This CDR3 is CASSLAPTSGEQFF. The CDR3 bases are TGTGCCAGCAGCTTAGCGCCGACTAGCGGAGAGCAGTTCTTC.

The chain combines TRBV10-3 with TRBJ1-5, with 9 bases aligning to TRBD1. CDR1 is ENHRY, CDR2 SYGVKD, per germline. Trimming cost V 1 base and J 2 bases; bases outside gene matches: 6. This CDR3 has 17 amino acids. The CDR3 bases are TGTGCCATCAGTGAGTTGGGACAGGGTAGCGGCAATCAGCCCCAGCATTTT. Its protein is CAISELGQGSGNQPQHF.

The chain joins TRBV6-2 or TRBV6-3 to TRBJ2-7; D is uncertain. The CDR3 consists of 15 residues. Trimming pared 4 bases from V and 6 bases from J, leaving 19 bases between. The germline V gene has CDR1 MNHEY and CDR2 SVGEGT. The CDR3 sequence is CASSFRSLRAGEQYF. In DNA form, the CDR3 reads TGTGCCAGCAGTTTCAGGTCCCTACGAGCTGGCGAGCAGTACTTC.

This clone has a single count. This rearrangement joins TRBV29-1 to TRBJ2-2; 10 bases match TRBD1. The CDR3 totals 14 residues. Germline CDR1 is SQVTM and CDR2 is ANQGSEA. V shed 6 bases and J 7 bases; nucleotides not matched to a gene: 8. The CDR3 coding sequence is TGCAGCGTCGGGGACAGGGGTCGGCACGGGGAGCTGTTTTTT. Its translation: CSVGDRGRHGELFF.

DNA for the CDR3: TGCGCCAGCAGCTTGGAGGGGACAGGGAGAAGAAATGGCTACACCTTC. It translates to CASSLEGTGRRNGYTF. This chain links TRBV5-1 with TRBJ1-2; 9 bases are shared with TRBD1. With 0 bases clipped from V and 6 bases from J, the junction kept 9 bases outside the gene matches. The germline CDR1 and CDR2 sequences are SGHRS and YFSETQ. This CDR3 is 16 amino acids long.

The rearrangement joins TRBV28 to TRBJ1-1, with 7 bases that match TRBD1. J gave up 0 bases and V 6 bases, and 7 bases lay outside the gene matches. Germline V gene sequence: CDR1 MDHEN, CDR2 SYDVKM. This CDR3 has 15 residues. CDR3 DNA: TGTGCCAGCAGCCTAAACAGGGGAATGAACACTGAAGCTTTCTTT. It codes for CASSLNRGMNTEAFF.

V and J are TRBV14 and TRBJ2-1; 9 bases agree with TRBD2. The CDR3 runs to 20 residues. V shed 0 bases, J shed 0 bases, and the junction held 12 bases outside the gene matches. CDR1 and CDR2 (germline): SGHDN, FVKESK. CDR3 coding DNA: TGTGCCAGCAGCCAAGATCGCGGGGGGGCCCCTCCTTCCTCCTACAATGAGCAGTTCTTC. Encoded protein: CASSQDRGGAPPSSYNEQFF.

This rearrangement joins TRBV29-1 to TRBJ2-2; D may be TRBD1 (6 bases). With the DNA end fitting TRBJ1-3 better, the J assignment may be wrong. The CDR3 has 14 amino acids. Germline CDR1 reads SQVTM; CDR2 reads ANQGSEA. CDR3 protein: CSVEVEGAGNTIYF. CDR3 coding DNA: TGCAGCGTTGAAGTCGAGGGGGCTGGAAACACCATATATTTT.

This clone was observed a single time. This chain uses TRBV6-4 with TRBJ2-3, with a tentative D call TRBD1 (5 bases). The CDR3 runs to 15 residues. The V gene's germline CDR1 is MRHNA and CDR2 SNTAGT. V lost 1 base and J lost 2, with 10 bases in between. CDR3 DNA sequence: TGTGCCAGCAGTGACTTGACAGTGATCACAGATACGCAGTATTTT. Translated, it gives CASSDLTVITDTQYF.

CDR3 nucleotide sequence: TGTGCCAGCAGCTTAGGTCCAGGGTCCTACGAGCAGTACTTC. Translating gives CASSLGPGSYEQYF. The gene calls are TRBV5-6 and TRBJ2-7; D may be TRBD1 (5 bases). This CDR3 has 14 residues. V was cut by 2 bases and J by 1 base, with 10 bases left in between. In germline, CDR1 is SGHDT, CDR2 YYEEEE. The full variable domain, in which reference TRBV5-6 and TRBJ2-7 provide the parts outside the CDR3, is DAGVTQSPTHLIKTRGQQVTLRCSPKSGHDTVSWYQQALGQGPQFIFQYYEEEERQRGNFPDRFSGHQFPNYSSELNVNALLLGDSALYLCASSLGPGSYEQYFGPGTRLTVT.

This sequence joins TRBV4-3 and TRBJ2-5, with 10 bases aligning to TRBD2. CDR3 length equals 16 residues. Looked up from germline, CDR1 is LGHNA and CDR2 is YSLEER. Losses at the gene ends were 0 bases for V and 8 bases for J; bases not matched to a gene: 9. CDR3 in amino acids: CASSQDIWTSGKTQYF. The DNA for the CDR3 is TGCGCCAGCAGCCAAGATATCTGGACTAGCGGAAAAACCCAGTACTTC.

The V and J genes are TRBV7-8 and TRBJ1-2, with D tentatively TRBD1 (6 bases). Germline V CDR1 and CDR2: SGHVS, FQNEAQ. This CDR3 spans 14 amino acids. V was cut by 0 bases and J by 3 bases, with 8 bases left in between. The CDR3: CASSLAGGDYGYTF. CDR3 nucleotides: TGTGCCAGCAGCTTAGCAGGGGGGGACTATGGCTACACCTTC.

The chain couples TRBV11-3 to TRBJ1-1; weak D call: TRBD1 (5 bases). CDR3 length: 13 amino acids. The germline CDR1 and CDR2 sequences are SGHNT and YENEEA. V was trimmed by 1 base and J by 4 bases, leaving 7 bases between them. CDR3 amino acids: CASSLGRGTEAFF. As DNA, the CDR3 is TGTGCCAGCAGCTTAGGGAGGGGCACTGAAGCTTTCTTT.

The CDR3 nucleotides read TGTGCCTGGAGCGCGCCTCCGGGGAGCTATGGCTACACCTTC. Its protein product is CAWSAPPGSYGYTF. This chain joins TRBV30 and TRBJ1-2; D gene ambiguous. Trimming cost V 3 bases and J 4 bases, with 15 bases left between them. Per germline, CDR1 GTSNPN and CDR2 SVGIG (reference sequence). There are 14 residues in the CDR3. Full variable domain (missing parts from reference TRBV30 and TRBJ1-2): SQTIHQWPATLVQPVGSPLSLECTVEGTSNPNLYWYRQAAGRGLQLLFYSVGIGQISSEVPQNLSASRPQDRQFILSSKKLLLSDSGFYLCAWSAPPGSYGYTFGSGTRLTVV.

This clone was counted only a few times. The chain employs TRBV15 and TRBJ2-1; D may be TRBD2 (6 bases). Germline-derived CDR1 and CDR2 are LNHNV and YYDKDF (reference sequence). V was trimmed by 3 bases and J by 8 bases, leaving 14 bases between them. The CDR3 spans 14 residues. In nucleotides, the CDR3 is TGTGCCACCAGCAGGGTACGGGAGAGGGATGAGCAGTTCTTC. This translates into CATSRVRERDEQFF.

CDR3 in DNA: TGTGCCAGCAGCAGGAAGACAGGGTTCGAGCAGTACTTC. This codes for CASSRKTGFEQYF. V usage is TRBV5-4 and J usage is TRBJ2-7; TRBD1 matches 7 bases. Germline loops: CDR1 SGHNT, CDR2 YYREEE (reference sequence). V was clipped by 4 bases and J by 6 bases; unmatched bases: 7. This CDR3 comprises 13 residues.

This chain links TRBV19 with TRBJ2-7, with D possibly being TRBD1 or TRBD2 (5 bases each). Per germline, CDR1 LNHDA and CDR2 SQIVND (reference sequence). V was shortened by 1 base and J by 2 bases, with 9 bases between the two germline ends. This CDR3 contains 14 residues. CDR3 protein: CASSIAGTAYEQYF. CDR3 nucleotide sequence: TGTGCCAGTAGTATAGCGGGGACCGCCTACGAGCAGTACTTC.

CDR3 in amino acids: CASSLLAGASDTQYF. CDR3 coding DNA: TGTGCCAGTAGTCTACTAGCGGGGGCGTCAGATACGCAGTATTTT. J is TRBJ2-3 and V is TRBV19; 11 bases are a match to TRBD2. The ends lost 5 bases at V and 4 bases at J; junction bases unmatched: 5. Germline values: CDR1 LNHDA, CDR2 SQIVND (reference sequence). The CDR3 totals 15 residues.

This clone was found a few times. V usage is TRBV4-3 and J usage is TRBJ2-1; the D gene is possibly TRBD1 (7 bases). Germline CDR1 LGHNA, CDR2 YSLEER. This CDR3 is built from 16 residues. Trimming removed 0 bases from V and 6 bases from J, with 15 bases in between. The CDR3 is CASSQDGTGEVNEQFF. The DNA of the CDR3 is TGCGCCAGCAGCCAAGATGGAACAGGGGAGGTCAATGAGCAGTTCTTC.

V and J are TRBV23-1 and TRBJ2-2; either TRBD1 or TRBD2 may supply D (5 bases each). TRBV23-1 is reported as an ORF; its role is uncertain. V dropped 2 bases and J dropped 3 bases, with 13 bases sitting between them. The CDR3 totals 16 residues. In nucleotides, the CDR3 is TGCGCCAGCAGTCAAGGGACCCGGCCCGACACCGGGGAGCTGTTTTTT. This encodes CASSQGTRPDTGELFF.

This sequence joins TRBV6-5 and TRBJ1-5; no reliable D call. The CDR3 is 14 amino acids. CDR1 and CDR2 (germline): MNHEY, SVGAGI. Trimming stripped 4 bases from V and 5 bases from J, with 12 bases between. CDR3 bases: TGTGCCAGCAGTTCTCCCGGTAACCATCAGCCCCAGCATTTT. Translation gives CASSSPGNHQPQHF.

The V gene is TRBV4-2, the J gene TRBJ2-3; 8 bases are a match to TRBD2. From germline, CDR1 is LGHNA and CDR2 YNFKEQ. The J segment lost 0 bases and the V segment lost 2 bases, leaving 7 bases of the junction unmatched. CDR3 length equals 17 residues. CDR3 region: CASSQLIAGTSTDTQYF. Here the CDR3 DNA reads TGTGCCAGCAGCCAACTTATAGCGGGAACTAGCACAGATACGCAGTATTTT.